This T cell receptor (beta chain) was observed in a study of control samples from healthy donors and cancer patients. This clone has just one count. The assay was immunoSEQ multiplex PCR, and TCRdb's table has in-frame clones only and misses some. In the table there are roughly 100,000 clones, 80% to 95% of which are singletons. This clonotype originated in a human donor in good health. The donor label of this sample is uncertain. The specimen sequenced was blood.

The CDR3 DNA follows: TGTGCCAGCAGGGGGGCCGGACTCGGGGAGCTGTTTTTT. Amino acids: CASRGAGLGELFF. The chain uses TRBV6-5 and TRBJ2-2; perhaps TRBD1 as D (6 bases). Trimming shortened V by 6 bases and J by 7 bases, and 12 bases separated the two germline ends. This CDR3 has 13 amino acids. The germline V gene encodes CDR1 MNHEY and CDR2 SVGAGI.